The clone carrying this T cell receptor beta chain has just a few counts. The sample comes from a study of patients and donors after allogeneic stem cell transplantation. Via MiXCR, TCRdb re-called the RT-PCR reads, giving one row per CDR3 protein. Among about 150,000 distinct CDR3 sequences listed, approximately 40% were seen once. Trimming removed 0 bases from V and 5 bases from J, with 13 bases in between. Per germline, CDR1 LGHNA and CDR2 YSLEER. The CDR3 runs to 16 residues. The source is a human donor who was either an allogeneic HSCT recipient or a stem cell or donor lymphocyte infusion donor (not recorded which). It is not recorded whose cells these are; they may come from a transplant donor. This chain joins TRBV4-3 and TRBJ1-4; D is unclear. Sequencing input: blood, either unsorted or a sorted T cell fraction (not recorded which). The CDR3 DNA sequence: TGCGCCAGCAGCCAAGATACAGACGGATCGAATGAAAAACTGTTTTTT. Amino acid sequence: CASSQDTDGSNEKLFF.